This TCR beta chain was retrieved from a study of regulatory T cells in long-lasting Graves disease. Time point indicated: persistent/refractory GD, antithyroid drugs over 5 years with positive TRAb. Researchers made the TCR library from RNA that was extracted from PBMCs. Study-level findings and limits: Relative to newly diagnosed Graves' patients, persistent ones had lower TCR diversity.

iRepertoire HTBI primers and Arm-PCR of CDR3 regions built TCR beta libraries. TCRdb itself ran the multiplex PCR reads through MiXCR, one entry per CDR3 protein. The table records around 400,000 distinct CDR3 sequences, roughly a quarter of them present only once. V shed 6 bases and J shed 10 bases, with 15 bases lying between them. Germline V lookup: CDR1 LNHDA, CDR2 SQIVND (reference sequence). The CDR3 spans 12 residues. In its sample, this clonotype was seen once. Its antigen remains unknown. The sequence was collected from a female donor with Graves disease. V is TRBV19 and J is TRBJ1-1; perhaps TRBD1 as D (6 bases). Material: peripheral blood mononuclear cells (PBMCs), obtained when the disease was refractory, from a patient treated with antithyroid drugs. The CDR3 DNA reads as TGTGCCAGTAGCCTGGGGGGCGTGGGAGCTTTCTTT. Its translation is CASSLGGVGAFF.